Following are 9 T cell receptor beta chains from one sample sequenced in a study of OX40 agonist ivuxolimab in advanced cancers. Generated by immunoSEQ multiplex PCR, the TCRdb table keeps only in-frame clones and is missing some. The sample carries about 86,000 clones, about 83% recorded once. The starting material was CD4+ or CD8+ T cells sorted from blood, obtained in a trial of the OX40 agonist ivuxolimab. The receptors here all came from an adult with an advanced solid tumor such as melanoma, head and neck, liver or kidney cancer.

This rearrangement joins TRBV5-1 to TRBJ1-6, with D tentatively TRBD1 (6 bases). CDR3 length: 16 residues. Between the trimmed V and J ends, which lost 2 bases and 0 bases, there was a span of 9 bases. Germline V lookup: CDR1 SGHRS, CDR2 YFSETQ. CDR3 nucleotide sequence: TGCGCCAGCAGCTTTGAGGGGGGCTCCTATAATTCACCCCTCCACTTT. Protein sequence: CASSFEGGSYNSPLHF.

The J gene is TRBJ2-3, the V gene TRBV7-8; perhaps TRBD1 as D (6 bases). Trimming removed 8 bases from V and 1 base from J, with 10 bases in between. This CDR3 has 13 residues. Per germline, CDR1 SGHVS and CDR2 FQNEAQ. CDR3 nucleotide sequence: TGTGCCAGCCGAGAGGGGGGCACAGATACGCAGTATTTT. This codes for CASREGGTDTQYF.

The rearrangement links TRBV11-3 to TRBJ2-2; TRBD1 agrees at 8 bases. There are 16 residues in the CDR3. The J segment lost 1 base and the V segment lost 1 base, leaving 2 bases of the junction unmatched. Germline CDR1 SGHNT, CDR2 YENEEA. The CDR3 DNA reads as TGTGCCAGCAGCTTAGGGGGGACAGGGAACACCGGGGAGCTGTTTTTT. Residues: CASSLGGTGNTGELFF.

The CDR3 region is CASSPLGGGYTF. Written as DNA, the CDR3 is TGTGCCAGCAGCCCACTTGGGGGTGGCTACACCTTC. The chain employs TRBV11-2 and TRBJ1-2, with D tentatively TRBD1 (5 bases). The CDR3 is made up of 12 amino acids. Germline lookup yields CDR1 SGHAT and CDR2 FQNNGV. Trimming took off 5 bases at V and 7 bases at J, with 11 bases between the two ends.

This clone was recorded only once. This chain joins TRBV6-5 and TRBJ2-7; TRBD1 aligns across 7 bases. The CDR3 length is 14 residues. V shed 6 bases and J 9 bases; nucleotides not matched to a gene: 14. Germline loops: CDR1 MNHEY, CDR2 SVGAGI. The CDR3 DNA follows: TGTGCCAGCAGCCCCGACAGGGCAATTGCCCGGCAGTACTTC. Residues: CASSPDRAIARQYF.

V and J are TRBV7-2 and TRBJ1-5, with D perhaps matching TRBD1 (5 bases). Between the trimmed V and J ends, which lost 1 base and 4 bases, there was a span of 11 bases. Germline-derived CDR1 and CDR2 are SGHTA and FQGNSA. This CDR3 contains 15 residues. CDR3 loop: CASSLERGGNQPQHF. CDR3 in DNA: TGTGCCAGCAGCTTAGAAAGGGGAGGGAATCAGCCCCAGCATTTT.

V usage is TRBV7-2 and J usage is TRBJ2-2; 11 bases are a match to TRBD2. The CDR3 sequence is 16 residues long. V lost 8 bases and J lost 1; bases outside the gene matches: 6. CDR1 and CDR2 from the germline V gene are SGHTA and FQGNSA. The CDR3 protein is CASLNTSGGNTGELFF. The DNA of the CDR3 is TGTGCCAGCCTAAATACTAGCGGGGGGAACACCGGGGAGCTGTTTTTT.

The chain carries TRBV19 and TRBJ2-5; D not certain. Trimming cost V 5 bases and J 2 bases, with 6 bases left between them. This CDR3 has 12 residues. Germline V CDR1 and CDR2: LNHDA, SQIVND (reference sequence). CDR3 sequence reads: CASSRDQETQYF. In nucleotides, the CDR3 is TGTGCCAGTAGTCGAGATCAAGAGACCCAGTACTTC.

This clone was counted once. The rearrangement joins TRBV18 to TRBJ2-3; the match to TRBD2 covers 9 bases. The CDR3 totals 16 residues. CDR1 and CDR2 (germline): KGHSH, LQKENI. Trimming cost V 4 bases and J 0 bases; bases outside gene matches: 5. Written as DNA, the CDR3 is TGTGCCAGCTCACAAGCGGGAGGATCTAGCACAGATACGCAGTATTTT. Protein sequence: CASSQAGGSSTDTQYF.